The T cell receptor beta chain described here comes from a study of cytomegalovirus exposure and HLA in healthy donors. Overall study findings and caveats: According to the study, some 160 TCR beta chains were cytomegalovirus-associated.

60 Vbeta and 13 Jbeta primers were used in PCR. Produced via immunoSEQ multiplex PCR; TCRdb's table is partial and in-frame only. This table holds around 150,000 clones, 76% found once. The CDR3 consists of 16 residues. Germline CDR1 reads SGHNT; CDR2 reads YYREEE (reference sequence). The J segment lost 0 bases and the V segment lost 4 bases, leaving 6 bases of the junction unmatched. For this clone: Its target is unknown.

The sample comprised PBMCs. The gene calls are TRBV5-4 and TRBJ2-2; 7 positions agree with TRBD1. This receptor was obtained from a female donor in good health and CMV-seropositive. The CDR3 spells CASSPGQGANTGELFF. As DNA, the CDR3 is TGTGCCAGCAGCCCGGGGCAGGGGGCGAACACCGGGGAGCTGTTTTTT.